The 2 T cell receptor beta chains reported below all come from one sample, sequenced in a study of technical replicates of blood from several donors. Libraries were prepared by immunoSEQ multiplex PCR; TCRdb keeps only in-frame clonotypes and omits some of them. Of some 83,000 clones in the sample, 85% to 95% were seen once. What was sequenced was T cells isolated from PBMCs. Every receptor here comes from a human donor in good health.

The chain employs TRBV5-1 and TRBJ2-5; 9 bases line up with TRBD2. J gave up 2 bases and V 2 bases, and 1 base lay outside the gene matches. CDR1 is SGHRS, CDR2 YFSETQ, per germline. The CDR3 extends over 14 amino acids. CDR3 region: CASSFLAGQETQYF. DNA of the CDR3: TGCGCCAGCAGCTTCCTAGCGGGGCAAGAGACCCAGTACTTC.

The chain uses TRBV7-8 and TRBJ2-7, with 8 bases fitting TRBD2. The germline V gene encodes CDR1 SGHVS and CDR2 FQNEAQ. The trim removed 3 bases at V and 3 bases at J, leaving 4 bases unmatched. There are 14 residues in the CDR3. The CDR3 sequence: CASSLLAGFYEQYF. As DNA, the CDR3 is TGTGCCAGCAGCTTGCTAGCGGGTTTCTACGAGCAGTACTTC.